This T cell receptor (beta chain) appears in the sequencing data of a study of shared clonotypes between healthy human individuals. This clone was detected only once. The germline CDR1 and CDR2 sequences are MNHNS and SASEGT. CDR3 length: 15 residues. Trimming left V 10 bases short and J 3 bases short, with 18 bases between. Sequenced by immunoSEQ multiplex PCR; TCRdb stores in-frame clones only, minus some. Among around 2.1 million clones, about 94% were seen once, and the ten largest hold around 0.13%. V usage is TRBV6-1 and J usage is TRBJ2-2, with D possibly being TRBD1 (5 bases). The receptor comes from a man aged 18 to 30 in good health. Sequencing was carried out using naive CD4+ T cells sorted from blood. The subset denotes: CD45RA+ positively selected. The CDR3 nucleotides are TGTGCCACTTCACTGGGCAGGGATTACACCGGGGAGCTGTTTTTT. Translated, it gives CATSLGRDYTGELFF.